What follows are 24 T cell receptor beta chains derived from one specimen sequenced in a study of cytomegalovirus exposure and HLA in healthy donors. The protocol was immunoSEQ multiplex PCR, while the TCRdb copy is restricted to in-frame clones and leaves out a portion. The table lists around 200,000 clones, around 81% of them singletons, with 2.8% in the top ten. Specimen: PBMCs. The receptors originated from a woman aged 18 to 35 in good health and CMV-seropositive.

The chain joins TRBV4-1 to TRBJ2-7; D call uncertain. This CDR3 region has 13 residues. V was pared by 0 bases and J by 4 bases, with 7 bases between. Germline CDR1 reads MGHRA; CDR2 reads YSYEKL. The CDR3 DNA is TGCGCCAGCAGCCAAGAAAACTATTACGAGCAGTACTTC. Amino acid sequence: CASSQENYYEQYF.

The rearrangement links TRBV7-3 to TRBJ2-1; 8 bases fit TRBD2. The V segment lost 1 base and the J segment 9 bases; nucleotides outside the gene matches: 2. CDR1 is SGHTA and CDR2 is FQGTGA in the germline V gene. The CDR3 runs 13 residues. DNA for the CDR3: TGTGCCAGCAGCTTAAATCGGGAGGGTGAGCAGTTCTTC. Its protein is CASSLNREGEQFF. The whole variable domain, remainder taken from reference TRBV7-3 and TRBJ2-1, is GAGVSQTPSNKVTEKGKYVELRCDPISGHTALYWYRQSLGQGPEFLIYFQGTGAADDSGLPNDRFFAVRPEGSVSTLKIQRTERGDSAVYLCASSLNREGEQFFGPGTRLTVL.

The CDR3: CSAIQGGKQYF. As DNA, the CDR3 is TGCAGTGCTATACAGGGTGGCAAGCAGTACTTC. The chain couples TRBV20-1 to TRBJ2-7; the D gene is possibly TRBD1 (6 bases). CDR1 DFQATT and CDR2 SNEGSKA come from the germline V gene (reference sequence). V lost 4 bases and J 8 bases, leaving 12 bases between the germline ends. The CDR3 consists of 11 residues.

Here the CDR3 reads CASSLGGVGGTDTQYF. CDR3 coding DNA: TGTGCCAGCAGCTTGGGCGGGGTGGGGGGCACAGATACGCAGTATTTT. This sequence joins TRBV5-4 and TRBJ2-3, with D maybe TRBD2 (6 bases). Germline values: CDR1 SGHNT, CDR2 YYREEE (reference sequence). The CDR3 length is 16 residues. V was clipped by 0 bases and J by 1 base, with 12 bases between them.

This rearrangement joins TRBV2 to TRBJ2-7, with 7 bases that match TRBD1. V was clipped by 6 bases and J by 3 bases; unmatched bases: 2. Germline lookup yields CDR1 SNHLY and CDR2 FYNNEI. The CDR3 extends over 12 amino acids. CDR3 protein: CASRGTVYEQYF. CDR3 in DNA: TGTGCCAGCAGAGGGACAGTCTACGAGCAGTACTTC. Combining the CDR3 with reference TRBV2 and TRBJ2-7 gives the whole variable domain EPEVTQTPSHQVTQMGQEVILRCVPISNHLYFYWYRQILGQKVEFLVSFYNNEISEKSEIFDDQFSVERPDGSNFTLKIRSTKLEDSAMYFCASRGTVYEQYFGPGTRLTVT.

The chain combines TRBV29-1 with TRBJ1-4; TRBD1 is a possible D gene (5 bases). CDR1 is SQVTM and CDR2 is ANQGSEA in the germline V gene. The V gene lost 5 bases and the J gene lost 5 bases, with 9 bases spanning the gap. The CDR3 spans 12 residues. The CDR3 DNA reads as TGCAGCGTTTCCCGGGGGAATGAAAAACTGTTTTTT. It codes for CSVSRGNEKLFF.

The chain carries TRBV5-1 and TRBJ1-1; the match to TRBD1 covers 7 bases. Germline CDR1 and CDR2: SGHRS and YFSETQ. J gave up 3 bases and V 5 bases, and 10 bases lay outside the gene matches. This CDR3 spans 15 amino acids. Here the CDR3 DNA reads TGCGCCAGCAGTTCCGACAGGGCGGCGGACACTGAAGCTTTCTTT. This codes for CASSSDRAADTEAFF. The whole variable domain, remainder taken from reference TRBV5-1 and TRBJ1-1, is KAGVTQTPRYLIKTRGQQVTLSCSPISGHRSVSWYQQTPGQGLQFLFEYFSETQRNKGNFPGRFSGRQFSNSRSEMNVSTLELGDSALYLCASSSDRAADTEAFFGQGTRLTVV.

The chain links TRBV7-9 to TRBJ1-1, with a possible D match to TRBD1 (6 bases). This CDR3 is 16 amino acids long. Germline CDR1 reads SEHNR; CDR2 reads FQNEAQ (reference sequence). Trimming took off 3 bases at V and 3 bases at J, with 17 bases between the two ends. CDR3 sequence (DNA): TGTGCCAGCAGCTTCCCGGGAGGGGGGGAATACACTGAAGCTTTCTTT. It specifies CASSFPGGGEYTEAFF.

The V call is TRBV7-3, the J call TRBJ2-5; D remains ambiguous. CDR1 and CDR2 from the germline V gene are SGHTA and FQGTGA. V lost 0 bases to trimming and J lost 1 base, with 12 bases between them. This CDR3 has 16 amino acids. CDR3 region: CASSLTPRGSQETQYF. The CDR3, as DNA: TGTGCCAGCAGCTTAACCCCCCGCGGAAGCCAAGAGACCCAGTACTTC.

The chain employs TRBV7-2 and TRBJ2-1; TRBD2 matches 13 bases. CDR1 SGHTA and CDR2 FQGNSA come from the germline V gene. V trimming: 5 bases; J trimming: 3 bases; junction bases outside the gene matches: 1. The CDR3 spans 15 residues. The CDR3 protein is CASSRTSGGYNEQFF. CDR3 in DNA: TGTGCCAGCAGCAGGACTAGCGGGGGCTACAATGAGCAGTTCTTC.

The rearrangement uses TRBV2 and TRBJ1-5; no definite D call. The CDR3 extends over 12 amino acids. Trimming took 8 bases from V and 2 from J, leaving 7 bases between them. Germline lookup yields CDR1 SNHLY and CDR2 FYNNEI. In DNA, the CDR3 is TGTGCCAGCGGTCAGGGCAATCAGCCCCAGCATTTT. Translated, it gives CASGQGNQPQHF.

This rearrangement joins TRBV2 to TRBJ1-3; D possibly corresponds to TRBD1 (5 bases). V lost 1 base and J 0 bases, leaving 10 bases between the germline ends. Germline assignment: CDR1 SNHLY and CDR2 FYNNEI. CDR3 length: 16 amino acids. In DNA form, the CDR3 reads TGTGCCAGCAGTGAAGTGGAACAGGCCTCTGGAAACACCATATATTTT. It translates to CASSEVEQASGNTIYF.

This rearrangement joins TRBV9 to TRBJ1-4; no clear D. CDR3 length: 16 residues. From germline, CDR1 is SGDLS and CDR2 YYNGEE. Trimming left V 3 bases short and J 4 bases short, with 16 bases between. The DNA of the CDR3 is TGTGCCAGCAGCGCTTACGCGCGGGCTATTAATGAAAAACTGTTTTTT. Protein sequence: CASSAYARAINEKLFF.

This clone was seen at least ten times. V and J are TRBV6-5 and TRBJ1-6; a possible D gene is TRBD1 (6 bases). Germline V gene data show CDR1 as MNHEY and CDR2 as SVGAGI. This CDR3 contains 12 residues. Trimming shortened V by 5 bases and J by 7 bases, and 6 bases separated the two germline ends. The CDR3 reads CASSQGNSPLHF. CDR3 DNA: TGTGCCAGCAGTCAGGGGAATTCACCCCTCCACTTT.

V gene TRBV11-2 combines with J gene TRBJ1-1, with D possibly matching TRBD1 (6 bases). The CDR3 runs to 14 residues. Germline V lookup: CDR1 SGHAT, CDR2 FQNNGV. Trimming shortened V by 5 bases and J by 5 bases, and 15 bases separated the two germline ends. In nucleotides, the CDR3 is TGTGCCAGCAGCCTAAGACAGGTGGGGACTGAAGCTTTCTTT. Amino acids: CASSLRQVGTEAFF.

The chain is built from TRBV5-1 and TRBJ2-5; D is perhaps TRBD1 (5 bases). V lost 0 bases to trimming and J lost 5 bases, with 11 bases between them. Germline lookup yields CDR1 SGHRS and CDR2 YFSETQ. The CDR3 extends over 14 amino acids. The CDR3 sequence: CASSLATVGETQYF. For the CDR3, the DNA is TGCGCCAGCAGCTTGGCGACAGTGGGGGAGACCCAGTACTTC. Full variable domain (rest looked up from reference TRBV5-1 and TRBJ2-5): KAGVTQTPRYLIKTRGQQVTLSCSPISGHRSVSWYQQTPGQGLQFLFEYFSETQRNKGNFPGRFSGRQFSNSRSEMNVSTLELGDSALYLCASSLATVGETQYFGPGTRLLVL.

The chain recombines TRBV27 with TRBJ2-1; D unresolved. Trimming removed 0 bases from V and 4 bases from J, with 10 bases in between. CDR1 is MNHEY, CDR2 SMNVEV, per germline (reference sequence). The CDR3 is 15 residues long. CDR3: CASSLSLVKYNEQFF. The CDR3 bases are TGTGCCAGCAGTTTATCGTTAGTGAAATACAATGAGCAGTTCTTC.

This clone has a single count. The rearrangement joins TRBV6-1 to TRBJ2-3, with TRBD2 matching 9 bases. CDR1 is MNHNS, CDR2 SASEGT, per germline. The CDR3 totals 15 residues. The junction had 7 bases not matched to a gene; V was cut back by 5 bases and J by 4 bases. CDR3 coding DNA: TGTGCCAGCAGTCCACTTAGCGGGGGACCAGATACGCAGTATTTT. This translates into CASSPLSGGPDTQYF.

The chain employs TRBV7-6 and TRBJ2-5; D not resolved. Per the germline V gene, CDR1 is SGHVS and CDR2 is FNYEAQ. This CDR3 is 13 amino acids long. The V and J ends lost 2 bases and 5 bases respectively, with 9 bases between them. CDR3 sequence reads: CASSLSPGETQYF. CDR3 sequence (DNA): TGTGCCAGCAGCTTATCGCCCGGGGAGACCCAGTACTTC.

This clone was counted once. V usage is TRBV10-1 and J usage is TRBJ1-2; D unclear. The CDR3 length is 14 residues. The germline CDR1 and CDR2 sequences are WNHNN and SYGVQD (reference sequence). Between the trimmed V and J ends, which lost 3 bases and 0 bases, there was a span of 8 bases. Here the CDR3 reads CASSDDGANYGYTF. The CDR3 region has the DNA TGCGCCAGCAGTGACGACGGAGCTAACTATGGCTACACCTTC.

The chain joins TRBV7-8 to TRBJ1-1; D might be TRBD1 (6 bases). Trimming removed 2 bases at V and 6 bases at J, with 10 bases between. Germline CDR1 is SGHVS and CDR2 is FQNEAQ. The CDR3 spans 13 residues. DNA of the CDR3: TGTGCCAGCAGCTTAAGGGGGAGGGCTGAAGCTTTCTTT. Residues: CASSLRGRAEAFF.

This chain uses TRBV18 with TRBJ2-7, with 15 bases fitting TRBD2. Germline V gene data show CDR1 as KGHSH and CDR2 as LQKENI. Trimming at V came to 4 bases and at J to 2 bases, leaving 12 bases not matched to a gene. This CDR3 is 19 amino acids long. The chain's CDR3 is CASSQLGLAGGPNPYEQYF. For the CDR3, the DNA is TGTGCCAGCTCACAACTCGGACTAGCGGGGGGGCCTAACCCCTACGAGCAGTACTTC.

The V gene is TRBV9, the J gene TRBJ2-7; 7 bases fit TRBD2. The CDR3 spans 12 residues. Per the germline V gene, CDR1 is SGDLS and CDR2 is YYNGEE. V gave up 3 bases and J gave up 5 bases; unmatched junction bases: 2. This CDR3 is CASSGGLNEQYF. In DNA form, the CDR3 reads TGTGCCAGCAGCGGGGGACTAAACGAGCAGTACTTC.

Only one count was recorded for this clone. The chain employs TRBV5-6 and TRBJ2-3, with D unresolved. This CDR3 contains 14 residues. Per germline, CDR1 SGHDT and CDR2 YYEEEE. V gave up 1 base and J gave up 6 bases, with 12 bases separating them. This CDR3 is CASSLPTSRDTQYF. CDR3 DNA sequence: TGTGCCAGCAGCTTGCCCACCTCCAGGGATACGCAGTATTTT.